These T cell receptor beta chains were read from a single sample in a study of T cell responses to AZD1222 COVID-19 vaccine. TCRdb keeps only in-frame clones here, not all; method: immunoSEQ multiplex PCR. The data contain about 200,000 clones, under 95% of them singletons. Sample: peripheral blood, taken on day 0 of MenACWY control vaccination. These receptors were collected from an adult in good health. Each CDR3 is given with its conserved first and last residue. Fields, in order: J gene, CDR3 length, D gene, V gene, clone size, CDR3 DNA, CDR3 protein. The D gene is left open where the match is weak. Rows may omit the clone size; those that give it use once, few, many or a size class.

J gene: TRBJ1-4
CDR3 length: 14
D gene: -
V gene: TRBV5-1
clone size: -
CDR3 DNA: TGCGCCAGCAGCTTAGGCAGGATTAATGAAAAACTGTTTTTT
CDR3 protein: CASSLGRINEKLFF

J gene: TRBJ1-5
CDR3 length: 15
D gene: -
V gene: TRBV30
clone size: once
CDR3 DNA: TGTGCCTGGAGCAGTGGGGTCAGTAGCAATCAGCCCCAGCATTTT
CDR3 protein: CAWSSGVSSNQPQHF

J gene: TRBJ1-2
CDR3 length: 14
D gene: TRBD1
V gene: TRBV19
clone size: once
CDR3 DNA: TGTGCCAGTAGTCCGGGACAGGGCCCATATGGCTACACCTTC
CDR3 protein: CASSPGQGPYGYTF

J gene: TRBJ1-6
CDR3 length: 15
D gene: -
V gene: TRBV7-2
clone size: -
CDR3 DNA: TGTGCCAGCAGCCCCCAAGACGGGGGGAAATCACCCCTCCACTTT
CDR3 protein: CASSPQDGGKSPLHF

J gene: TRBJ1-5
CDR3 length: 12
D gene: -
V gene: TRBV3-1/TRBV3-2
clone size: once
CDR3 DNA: TGTGCCAGCAGCTCCGTCAATCAGCCCCAGCATTTT
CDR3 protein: CASSSVNQPQHF

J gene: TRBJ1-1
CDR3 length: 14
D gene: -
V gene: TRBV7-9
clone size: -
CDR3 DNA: TGTGCCAGCAGCTTCGGGATTCTTTACACTGAAGCTTTCTTT
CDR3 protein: CASSFGILYTEAFF

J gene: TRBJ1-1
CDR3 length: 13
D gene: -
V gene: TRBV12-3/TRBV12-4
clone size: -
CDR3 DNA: TGTGCCAGCAGTCCGCAGGGGAACACTGAAGCTTTCTTT
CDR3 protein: CASSPQGNTEAFF

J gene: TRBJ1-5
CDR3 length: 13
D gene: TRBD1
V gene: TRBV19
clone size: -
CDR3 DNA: TGTGCCAGTAGTTCAGACAGGGGTCAGCCCCAGCATTTT
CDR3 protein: CASSSDRGQPQHF

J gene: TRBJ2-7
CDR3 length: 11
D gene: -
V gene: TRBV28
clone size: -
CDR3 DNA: TGTGCCAGCAGTTTCTGGGGGGAGCAGTACTTC
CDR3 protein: CASSFWGEQYF

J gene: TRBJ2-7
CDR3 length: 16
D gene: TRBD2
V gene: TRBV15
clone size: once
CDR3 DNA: TGTGCCACCAGCAGGGGATCCGGGACTAGCTTCTACGAGCAGTACTTC
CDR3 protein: CATSRGSGTSFYEQYF

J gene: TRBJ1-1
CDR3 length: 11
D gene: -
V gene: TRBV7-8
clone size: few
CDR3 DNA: TGTGCCAGCAGCCACGACACTGAAGCTTTCTTT
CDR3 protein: CASSHDTEAFF

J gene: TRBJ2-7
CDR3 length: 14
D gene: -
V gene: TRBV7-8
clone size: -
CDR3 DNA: TGTGCCAGCAGAACCAGCCCAGGATCCTACGAGCAGTACTTC
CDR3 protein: CASRTSPGSYEQYF

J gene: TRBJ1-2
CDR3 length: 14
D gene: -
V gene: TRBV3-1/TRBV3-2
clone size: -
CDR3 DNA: TGTGCCAGCAGCCACCTACAGATTAACTATGGCTACACCTTC
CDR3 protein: CASSHLQINYGYTF

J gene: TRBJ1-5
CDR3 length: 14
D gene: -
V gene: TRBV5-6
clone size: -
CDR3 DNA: TGTGCCAGCAGCTTCGGGGTTAACAATCAGCCCCAGCATTTT
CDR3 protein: CASSFGVNNQPQHF

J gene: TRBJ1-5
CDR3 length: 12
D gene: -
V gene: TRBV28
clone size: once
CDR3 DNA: TGTGCCAGCATTTCAGTAAATCAGCCCCAGCATTTT
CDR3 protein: CASISVNQPQHF

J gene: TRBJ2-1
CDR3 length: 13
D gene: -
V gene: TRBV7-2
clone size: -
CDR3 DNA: TGTGCCAGCAGCTCGGACAGCTACAATGAGCAGTTCTTC
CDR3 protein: CASSSDSYNEQFF

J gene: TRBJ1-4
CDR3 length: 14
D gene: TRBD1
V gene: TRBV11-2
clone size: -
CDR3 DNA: TGTGCCAGCAGGCCCGGGACAGGGGAAGAAAAACTGTTTTTT
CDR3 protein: CASRPGTGEEKLFF

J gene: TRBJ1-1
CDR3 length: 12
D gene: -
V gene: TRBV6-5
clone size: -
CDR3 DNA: TGTGCCAGCAGTTACTATGGGGAGGAAGCTTTCTTT
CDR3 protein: CASSYYGEEAFF

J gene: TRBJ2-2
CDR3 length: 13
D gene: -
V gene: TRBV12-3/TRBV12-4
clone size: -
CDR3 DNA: TGTGCCAGCAGTTTTTGGGGGGACGGGGAGCTGTTTTTT
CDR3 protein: CASSFWGDGELFF

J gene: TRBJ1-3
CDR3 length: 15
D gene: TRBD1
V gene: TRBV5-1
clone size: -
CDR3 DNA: TGCGCCAGCAGCCCAGGGGGCCTATCTGGAAACACCATATATTTT
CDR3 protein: CASSPGGLSGNTIYF

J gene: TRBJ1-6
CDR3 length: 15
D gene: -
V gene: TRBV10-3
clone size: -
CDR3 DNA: TGTGCCATCAGTGAGGTGGCGGGGTATAATTCACCCCTCCACTTT
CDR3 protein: CAISEVAGYNSPLHF

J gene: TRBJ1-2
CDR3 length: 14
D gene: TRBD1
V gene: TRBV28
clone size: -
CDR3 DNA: TGTGCCAGCAGTTCCTGGACAGGATACTATGGCTACACCTTC
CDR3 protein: CASSSWTGYYGYTF

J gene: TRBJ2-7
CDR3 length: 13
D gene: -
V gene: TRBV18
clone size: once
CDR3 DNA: TGTGCCAGCTCACCGGGCTCCACCTACGAGCAGTACTTC
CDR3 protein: CASSPGSTYEQYF

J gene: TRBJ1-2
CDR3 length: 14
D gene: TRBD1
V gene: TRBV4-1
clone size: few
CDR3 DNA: TGCGCCAGCAGCCAACCGGGACAGGGGTCTGGCTACACCTTC
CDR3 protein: CASSQPGQGSGYTF

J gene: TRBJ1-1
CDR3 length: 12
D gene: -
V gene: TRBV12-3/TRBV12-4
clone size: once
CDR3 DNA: TGTGCCAGCACCGTCGACAGGCGTGGGGCTTTCTTT
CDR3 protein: CASTVDRRGAFF

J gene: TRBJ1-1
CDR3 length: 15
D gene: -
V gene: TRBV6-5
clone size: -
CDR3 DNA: TGTGCCAGCAGTTATTTCGTCACGAAGGCCACTGAAGCTTTCTTT
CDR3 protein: CASSYFVTKATEAFF

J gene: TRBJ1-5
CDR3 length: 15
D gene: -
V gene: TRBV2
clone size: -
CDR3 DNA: TGTGCCAGCCGAGCCGACAGGAGGGGCAGTCAGCCCCAGCATTTT
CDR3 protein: CASRADRRGSQPQHF

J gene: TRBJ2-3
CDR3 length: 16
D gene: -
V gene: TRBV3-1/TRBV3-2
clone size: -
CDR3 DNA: TGTGCCAGCAGCCGGGGTGGCACCTTTGCGACAGATACGCAGTATTTT
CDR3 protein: CASSRGGTFATDTQYF

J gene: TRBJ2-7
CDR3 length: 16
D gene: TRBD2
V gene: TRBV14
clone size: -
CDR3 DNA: TGTGCCAGCAGCCAAGGGGGGGGGATAGCCTCCTACGAGCAGTACTTC
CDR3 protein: CASSQGGGIASYEQYF

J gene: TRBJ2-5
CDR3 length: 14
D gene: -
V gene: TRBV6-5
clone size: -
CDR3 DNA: TGTGCCAGCAGTCCCTACAGGGGAGGGGAGACCCAGTACTTC
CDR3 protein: CASSPYRGGETQYF

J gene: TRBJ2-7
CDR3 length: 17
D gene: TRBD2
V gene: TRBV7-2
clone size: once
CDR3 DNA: TGTGCCAGCAGCCTCGATGGACTAGCGGGGGGGCTTGGCGAGCAGTACTTC
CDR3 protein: CASSLDGLAGGLGEQYF

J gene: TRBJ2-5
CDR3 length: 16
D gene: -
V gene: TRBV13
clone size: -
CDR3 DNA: TGTGCCAGCAGCTTACGTCGGACTTCCCGGGGAGAGACCCAGTACTTC
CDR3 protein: CASSLRRTSRGETQYF

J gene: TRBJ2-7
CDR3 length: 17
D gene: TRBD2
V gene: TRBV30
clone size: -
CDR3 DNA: TGTGCCTGGAGTGGGCGGGGGGGCCTTACTTTTCTCTACGAGCAGTACTTC
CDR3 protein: CAWSGRGGLTFLYEQYF

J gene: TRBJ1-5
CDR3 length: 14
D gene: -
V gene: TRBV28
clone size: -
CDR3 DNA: TGTGCCAGCACCCCCGCGGGGGGCAATCAGCCCCAGCATTTT
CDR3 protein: CASTPAGGNQPQHF

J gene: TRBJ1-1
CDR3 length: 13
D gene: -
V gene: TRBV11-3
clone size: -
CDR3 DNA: TGTGCCAGCAGCCTTGACAGGTACACTGAAGCTTTCTTT
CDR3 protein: CASSLDRYTEAFF

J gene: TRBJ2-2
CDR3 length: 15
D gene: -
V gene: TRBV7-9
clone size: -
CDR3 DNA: TGTGCCAGCAGCTTAGAGGTGGGAAAGGCCGGGGAGCTGTTTTTT
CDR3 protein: CASSLEVGKAGELFF

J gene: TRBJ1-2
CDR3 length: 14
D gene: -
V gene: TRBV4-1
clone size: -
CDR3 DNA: TGCGCCAGCAGCCAAGTCCGGGTCCTCTATGGCTACACCTTC
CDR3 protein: CASSQVRVLYGYTF

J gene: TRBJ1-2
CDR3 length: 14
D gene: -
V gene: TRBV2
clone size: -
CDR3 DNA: TGTGCCAGCAAACGCGGCAGGAGAGGCGATGGCTACACCTTC
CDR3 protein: CASKRGRRGDGYTF

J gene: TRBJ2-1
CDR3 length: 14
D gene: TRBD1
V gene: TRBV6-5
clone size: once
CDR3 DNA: TGTGCCAGCAGTTACCAAAGGGGGCCCGGTGAGCAGTTCTTC
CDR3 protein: CASSYQRGPGEQFF

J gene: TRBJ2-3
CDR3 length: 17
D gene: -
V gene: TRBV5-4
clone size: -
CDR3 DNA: TGTGCCAGCACCCAAGGGGGGGGGCGAGCTAGCACAGATACGCAGTATTTT
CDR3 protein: CASTQGGGRASTDTQYF

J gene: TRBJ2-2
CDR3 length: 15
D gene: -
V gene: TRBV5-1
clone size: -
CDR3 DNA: TGCGCCAGCAGCTTGAGGCAGGGGAGTGACGGGGAGCTGTTTTTT
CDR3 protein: CASSLRQGSDGELFF

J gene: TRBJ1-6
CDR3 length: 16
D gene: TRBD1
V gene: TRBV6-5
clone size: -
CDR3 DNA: TGTGCCAGCAGTTACGCGGCAGGGGGACGCAATTCACCCCTCCACTTT
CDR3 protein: CASSYAAGGRNSPLHF

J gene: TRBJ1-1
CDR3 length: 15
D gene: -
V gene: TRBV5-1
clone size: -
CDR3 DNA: TGCGCCAGCACCACCGGGACGATAGGACACACTGAAGCTTTCTTT
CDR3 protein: CASTTGTIGHTEAFF

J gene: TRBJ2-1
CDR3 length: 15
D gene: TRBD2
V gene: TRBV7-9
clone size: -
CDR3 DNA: TGTGCCAGCAGCTTAAGCGGACTAGCGAACAATGAGCAGTTCTTC
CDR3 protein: CASSLSGLANNEQFF

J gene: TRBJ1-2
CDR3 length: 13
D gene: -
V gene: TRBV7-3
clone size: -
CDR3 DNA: TGTGCCAGCAGCCGGAACGCGGGAGATGGCTACACCTTC
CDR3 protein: CASSRNAGDGYTF

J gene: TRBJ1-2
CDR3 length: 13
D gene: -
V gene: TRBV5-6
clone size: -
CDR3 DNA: TGTGCCAGCAGCTTCGGCTCGAGGGGTGGCTACACCTTC
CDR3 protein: CASSFGSRGGYTF